This entry features one T cell receptor beta chain sequence. Its antigen remains unknown. The sample belongs to a study of OX40 agonist ivuxolimab in advanced cancers. Overall study results and limits: Among the least clonally expanded were partial responders at 0.1-3.0 mg/kg.

Sequenced by immunoSEQ multiplex PCR; TCRdb stores in-frame clones only, minus some. The sample comprises around 66,000 clones, just over 90% of which are singletons, and around 19% rests with the top ten. Germline assignment: CDR1 PRHDT and CDR2 FYEKMQ (reference sequence). This CDR3 is built from 16 residues. V dropped 5 bases and J dropped 5 bases, with 18 bases sitting between them. This rearrangement joins TRBV13 to TRBJ1-4, with D uncertain. The input for sequencing was CD4+ or CD8+ T cells sorted from blood, taken in a trial of the OX40 agonist ivuxolimab. The clonotype was recovered from an adult with an advanced solid tumor such as melanoma, head and neck, liver or kidney cancer. CDR3 DNA: TGTGCCAGCAGCACCCGGACGGAAAGTCTCAATGAAAAACTGTTTTTT. Amino acids: CASSTRTESLNEKLFF.